Sequencing of this TCR beta chain was carried out in a study of cytomegalovirus exposure and HLA in healthy donors. A multiplex PCR was run with 60 Vbeta primers and 13 Jbeta primers. The assay was immunoSEQ multiplex PCR, and TCRdb's table has in-frame clones only and misses some. The data show roughly 140,000 clones, around 79% seen once. The V gene's germline CDR1 is SEHNR and CDR2 FQNEAQ (reference sequence). Trimming shortened V by 5 bases and J by 1 base, and 11 bases separated the two germline ends. CDR3 length: 14 residues. The J gene is TRBJ1-1, the V gene TRBV7-9; D remains ambiguous. This sequence originates from a man younger than 45 in good health and CMV-seropositive. Sequenced material: PBMCs. In DNA, the CDR3 is TGTGCCAGCAGCCCTAGGGAGAAGAACACTGAAGCTTTCTTT. Its translation is CASSPREKNTEAFF.